A selection of T cell receptor beta chains follows, all from one sample in a study of T cell responses to AZD1222 COVID-19 vaccine. Clones were read by immunoSEQ multiplex PCR, and TCRdb kept only the in-frame ones, dropping some. The table lists over 100,000 clones, more than 90% of them singletons. The sequencing here drew on peripheral blood, taken on day 0 of AZD1222 vaccination. These receptors came from an adult in good health. Both conserved end residues are part of each CDR3. A D gene is named only where the DNA matches it firmly. Part of the rows lack a size; the others show once, few, many or a class for expanded clones.

j_gene	v_gene	abundance	d_gene	CDR3aa	CDR3nt
TRBJ1-3	TRBV14	-	TRBD1	CASSQVRTGAGNTIYF	TGTGCCAGCAGCCAGGTTCGGACAGGGGCTGGAAACACCATATATTTT
TRBJ2-3	TRBV10-1	once	TRBD2	CASSLCLAGREVGTDTQYF	TGCGCCAGCAGTTTGTGTCTAGCGGGAAGGGAGGTTGGCACAGATACGCAGTATTTT
TRBJ1-1	TRBV18	-	-	CASSPPGRAGHTEAFF	TGTGCCAGCTCACCACCGGGGAGGGCGGGGCACACTGAAGCTTTCTTT
TRBJ2-1	TRBV11-2	few	TRBD2	CASSLFAGTSGKNEQFF	TGTGCCAGCAGCTTATTTGCCGGGACTAGCGGGAAAAATGAGCAGTTCTTC
TRBJ2-5	TRBV7-8	-	-	CASSLRQARQVETQYF	TGTGCCAGCAGCTTACGGCAGGCTCGTCAGGTAGAGACCCAGTACTTC
TRBJ2-1	TRBV30	-	-	CAWSIGGVHNEQFF	TGTGCCTGGTCAATTGGCGGGGTCCACAATGAGCAGTTCTTC
TRBJ2-7	TRBV27	-	-	CASSFRGAYEQYF	TGTGCCAGCAGTTTCAGGGGAGCCTACGAGCAGTACTTC
TRBJ2-1	TRBV4-3	once	-	CASSQESRATWEQFF	TGCGCCAGCAGCCAAGAGTCCAGGGCTACATGGGAGCAGTTCTTC
TRBJ2-1	TRBV6-4	-	-	CASSDSGDILHEQFF	TGTGCCAGCAGTGACTCCGGGGACATTCTCCATGAGCAGTTCTTC
TRBJ2-1	TRBV28	-	-	CASSPPVASSYNEQFF	TGTGCCAGCAGCCCCCCGGTGGCGAGCTCCTACAATGAGCAGTTCTTC
TRBJ2-5	TRBV3-1/TRBV3-2	-	TRBD2	CASSQASGGKTQYF	TGTGCCAGCAGCCAAGCTAGCGGGGGTAAGACCCAGTACTTC
TRBJ1-4	TRBV7-9	-	-	CASSLEVEKLFF	TGTGCCAGCAGCTTAGAGGTTGAAAAACTGTTTTTT
TRBJ2-7	TRBV29-1	-	TRBD1	CSANRGARGGPYEQYF	TGCAGCGCAAACAGGGGGGCCAGGGGAGGACCCTACGAGCAGTACTTC
TRBJ2-1	TRBV27	-	-	CASSLLDSYNEQFF	TGTGCCAGCAGTCTACTGGACTCCTACAATGAGCAGTTCTTC
TRBJ1-5	TRBV3-1/TRBV3-2	-	-	CASSQGVPQPQHF	TGTGCCAGCAGCCAAGGGGTTCCCCAGCCCCAGCATTTT
TRBJ2-7	TRBV5-1	-	TRBD2	CASSLDSGGIYEQYF	TGCGCCAGCAGCTTGGATAGCGGGGGGATTTACGAGCAGTACTTC
TRBJ1-2	TRBV11-2	-	-	CASSPTDGGFDYTF	TGTGCCAGCAGCCCAACCGACGGGGGATTTGACTACACCTTC
TRBJ1-2	TRBV4-1	-	TRBD1	CASSQGSVAGGGYTF	TGCGCCAGCAGCCAAGGTTCGGTGGCAGGGGGGGGCTACACCTTC
TRBJ1-5	TRBV9	-	TRBD1	CASSASADRSNQPQHF	TGTGCCAGCAGCGCTTCAGCGGACAGGAGCAATCAGCCCCAGCATTTT
TRBJ2-5	TRBV19	-	TRBD2	CASSYGTSTGETQYF	TGTGCCAGTAGTTACGGGACTAGCACGGGGGAGACCCAGTACTTC
TRBJ2-7	TRBV7-3	-	-	CASSLPRTDPYEQYF	TGTGCCAGCAGCCTGCCTCGGACAGACCCCTACGAGCAGTACTTC
TRBJ1-2	TRBV28	-	-	CASSLGGANYGYTF	TGTGCCAGCAGTTTAGGGGGGGCTAACTATGGCTACACCTTC
TRBJ1-1	TRBV14	-	-	CASSQKQVYTEAFF	TGTGCCAGCAGCCAAAAACAGGTCTACACTGAAGCTTTCTTT
TRBJ2-1	TRBV19	-	-	CASSIEGRGPYNEQFF	TGTGCCAGTAGTATAGAGGGCAGGGGCCCGTACAATGAGCAGTTCTTC
TRBJ1-1	TRBV23-1	-	TRBD1	CASSQSTRGTEAFF	TGCGCCAGCAGTCAATCGACCAGGGGGACTGAAGCTTTCTTT
TRBJ2-2	TRBV5-1	-	-	CASSLNTGELFF	TGCGCCAGCAGCTTAAACACCGGGGAGCTGTTTTTT
TRBJ2-1	TRBV19	-	TRBD1	CASSIRQGAGNEQFF	TGTGCCAGTAGTATCCGACAGGGGGCGGGCAATGAGCAGTTCTTC
TRBJ1-5	TRBV30	-	TRBD1	CAWSPPGGIRQPQHF	TGTGCCTGGAGTCCTCCAGGGGGCATCAGGCAGCCCCAGCATTTT
TRBJ1-2	TRBV11-2	-	-	CASSLAVTATNYGYTF	TGTGCCAGCAGCTTAGCCGTGACAGCCACTAACTATGGCTACACCTTC
TRBJ1-5	TRBV7-2	once	TRBD1	CASSRDRGGNQPQHF	TGTGCCAGCAGCCGGGACAGGGGAGGCAATCAGCCCCAGCATTTT
TRBJ1-2	TRBV5-6	few	-	CASSLDSAYTF	TGTGCCAGCAGCCTAGACAGCGCCTACACCTTC